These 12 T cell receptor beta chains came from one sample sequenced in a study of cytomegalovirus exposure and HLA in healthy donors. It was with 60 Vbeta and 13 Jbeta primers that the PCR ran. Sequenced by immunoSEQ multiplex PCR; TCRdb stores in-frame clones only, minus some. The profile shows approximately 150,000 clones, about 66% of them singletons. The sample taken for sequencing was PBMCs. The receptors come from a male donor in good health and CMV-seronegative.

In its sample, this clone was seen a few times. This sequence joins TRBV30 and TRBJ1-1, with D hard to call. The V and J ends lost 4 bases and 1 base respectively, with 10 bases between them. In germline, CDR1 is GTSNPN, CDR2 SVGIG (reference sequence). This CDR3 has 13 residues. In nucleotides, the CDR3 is TGTGCCTGGAACTGGGCGGGGAACACTGAAGCTTTCTTT. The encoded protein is CAWNWAGNTEAFF.

The CDR3 DNA sequence: TGTGCCAGCAGCGTAGATACTAGCGGGGGACGGGGCGAGTTCTTC. It translates to CASSVDTSGGRGEFF. The chain is built from TRBV9 and TRBJ2-1, with TRBD2 matching over 11 bases. Germline loops: CDR1 SGDLS, CDR2 YYNGEE. The CDR3 length is 15 residues. J was trimmed by 14 bases and V by 0 bases; bases with no gene match: 10.

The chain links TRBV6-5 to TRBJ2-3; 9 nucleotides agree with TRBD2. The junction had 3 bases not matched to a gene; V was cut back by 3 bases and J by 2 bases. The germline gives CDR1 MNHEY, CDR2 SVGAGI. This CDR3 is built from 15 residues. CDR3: CASSYSGRNTDTQYF. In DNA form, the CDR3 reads TGTGCCAGCAGTTATAGCGGGAGAAACACAGATACGCAGTATTTT.

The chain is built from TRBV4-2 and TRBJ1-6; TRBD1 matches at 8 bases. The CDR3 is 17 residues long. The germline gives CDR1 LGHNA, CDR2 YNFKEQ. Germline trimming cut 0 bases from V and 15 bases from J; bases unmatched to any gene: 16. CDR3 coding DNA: TGTGCCAGCAGCCAAGAGCTTTTTTTGGGAGGACAGGGTCACCTCCACTTT. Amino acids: CASSQELFLGGQGHLHF.

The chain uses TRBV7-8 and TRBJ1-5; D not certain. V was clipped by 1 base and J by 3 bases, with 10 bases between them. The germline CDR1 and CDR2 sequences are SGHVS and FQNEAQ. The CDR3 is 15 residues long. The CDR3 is CASSLEWAPNQPQHF. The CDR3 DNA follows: TGTGCCAGCAGCTTAGAATGGGCCCCCAATCAGCCCCAGCATTTT.

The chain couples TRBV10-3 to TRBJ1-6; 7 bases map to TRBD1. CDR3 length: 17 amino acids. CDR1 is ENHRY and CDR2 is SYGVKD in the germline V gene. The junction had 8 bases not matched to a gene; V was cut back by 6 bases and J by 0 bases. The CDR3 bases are TGTGCCATCAGCCCGGGACAGTTAGTCTCCTATAATTCACCCCTCCACTTT. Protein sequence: CAISPGQLVSYNSPLHF.

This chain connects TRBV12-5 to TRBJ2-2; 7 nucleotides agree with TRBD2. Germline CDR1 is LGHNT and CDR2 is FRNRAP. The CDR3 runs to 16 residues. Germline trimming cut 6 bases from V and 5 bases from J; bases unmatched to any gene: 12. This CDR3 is CASGRGVASDTGELFF. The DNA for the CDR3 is TGTGCTAGTGGCCGGGGGGTGGCTAGTGATACCGGGGAGCTGTTTTTT.

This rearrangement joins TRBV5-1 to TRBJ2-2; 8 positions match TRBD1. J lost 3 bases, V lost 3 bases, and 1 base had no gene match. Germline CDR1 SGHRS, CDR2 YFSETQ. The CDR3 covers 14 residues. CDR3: CASSSTGDTGELFF. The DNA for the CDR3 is TGCGCCAGCAGCTCGACAGGGGACACCGGGGAGCTGTTTTTT.

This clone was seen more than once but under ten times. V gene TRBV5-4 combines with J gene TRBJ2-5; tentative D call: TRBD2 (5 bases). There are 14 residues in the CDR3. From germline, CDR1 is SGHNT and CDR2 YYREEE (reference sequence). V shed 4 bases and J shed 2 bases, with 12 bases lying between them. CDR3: CASSQTGNQETQYF. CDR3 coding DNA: TGTGCCAGCAGCCAGACGGGGAATCAAGAGACCCAGTACTTC.

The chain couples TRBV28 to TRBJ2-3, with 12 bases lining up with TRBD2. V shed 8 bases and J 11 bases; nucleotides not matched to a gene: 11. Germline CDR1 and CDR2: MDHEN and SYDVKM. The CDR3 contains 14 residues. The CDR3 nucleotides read TGTGCCAGCGAGACTAGCGGGGGTTCCTATAAGCAGTATTTT. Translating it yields CASETSGGSYKQYF.

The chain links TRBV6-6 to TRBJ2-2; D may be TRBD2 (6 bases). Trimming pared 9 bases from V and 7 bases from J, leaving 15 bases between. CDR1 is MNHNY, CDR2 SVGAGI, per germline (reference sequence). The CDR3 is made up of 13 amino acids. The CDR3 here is CASYSGLGGELFF. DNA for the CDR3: TGTGCCAGTTATAGCGGCCTTGGCGGGGAGCTGTTTTTT.

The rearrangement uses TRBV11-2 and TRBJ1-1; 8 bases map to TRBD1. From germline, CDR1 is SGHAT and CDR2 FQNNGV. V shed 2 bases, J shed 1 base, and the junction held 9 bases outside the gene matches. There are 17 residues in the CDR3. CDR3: CASSLSGFGQGNTEAFF. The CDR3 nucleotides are TGTGCCAGCAGCTTAAGTGGTTTTGGACAGGGGAACACTGAAGCTTTCTTT.